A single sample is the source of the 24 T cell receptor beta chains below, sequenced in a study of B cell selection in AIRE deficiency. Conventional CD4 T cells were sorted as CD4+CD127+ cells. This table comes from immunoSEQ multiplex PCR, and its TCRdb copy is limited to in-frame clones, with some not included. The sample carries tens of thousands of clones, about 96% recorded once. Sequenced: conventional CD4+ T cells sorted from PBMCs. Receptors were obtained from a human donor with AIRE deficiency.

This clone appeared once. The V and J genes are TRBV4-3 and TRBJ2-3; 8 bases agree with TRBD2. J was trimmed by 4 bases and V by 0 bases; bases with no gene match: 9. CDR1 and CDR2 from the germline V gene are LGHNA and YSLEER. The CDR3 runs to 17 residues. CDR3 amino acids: CASSQDGPAGVADTQYF. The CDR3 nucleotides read TGCGCCAGCAGCCAAGATGGCCCAGCGGGAGTGGCAGATACGCAGTATTTT.

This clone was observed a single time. CDR3 bases: TGTGCCAGCTCACTATCTCCACAGGGTTTTAGCAATCAGCCCCAGCATTTT. It codes for CASSLSPQGFSNQPQHF. The chain carries TRBV18 and TRBJ1-5; D might be TRBD1 (6 bases). The V gene's germline CDR1 is KGHSH and CDR2 LQKENI. V lost 4 bases and J 0 bases, leaving 16 bases between the germline ends. CDR3 length equals 17 residues.

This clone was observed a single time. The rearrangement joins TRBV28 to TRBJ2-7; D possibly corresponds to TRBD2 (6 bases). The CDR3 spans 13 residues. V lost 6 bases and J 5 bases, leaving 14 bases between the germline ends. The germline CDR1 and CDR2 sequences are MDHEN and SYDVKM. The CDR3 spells CASSTAGMNEQYF. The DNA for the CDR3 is TGTGCCAGCAGCACCGCGGGGATGAACGAGCAGTACTTC.

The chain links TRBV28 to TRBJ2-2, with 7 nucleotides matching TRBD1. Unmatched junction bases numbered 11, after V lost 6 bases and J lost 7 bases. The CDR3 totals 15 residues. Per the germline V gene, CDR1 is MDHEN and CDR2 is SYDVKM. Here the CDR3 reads CASSLDIQGHGELFF. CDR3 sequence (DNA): TGTGCCAGCAGCCTAGACATACAGGGGCACGGGGAGCTGTTTTTT. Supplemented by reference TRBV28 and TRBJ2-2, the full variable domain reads DVKVTQSSRYLVKRTGEKVFLECVQDMDHENMFWYRQDPGLGLRLIYFSYDVKMKEKGDIPEGYSVSREKKERFSLILESASTNQTSMYLCASSLDIQGHGELFFGEGSRLTVL.

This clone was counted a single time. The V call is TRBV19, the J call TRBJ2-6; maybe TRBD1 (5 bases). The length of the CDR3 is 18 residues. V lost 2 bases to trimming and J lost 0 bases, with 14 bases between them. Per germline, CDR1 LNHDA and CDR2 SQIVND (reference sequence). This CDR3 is CASSILQGVSSGANVLTF. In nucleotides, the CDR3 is TGTGCCAGTAGTATACTCCAGGGTGTGAGCTCTGGGGCCAACGTCCTGACTTTC.

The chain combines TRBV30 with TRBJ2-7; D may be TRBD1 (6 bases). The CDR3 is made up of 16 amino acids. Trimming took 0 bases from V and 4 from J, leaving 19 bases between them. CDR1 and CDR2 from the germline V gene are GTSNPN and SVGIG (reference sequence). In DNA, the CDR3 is TGTGCCTGGAGTGTACTTCAGGTGGACAGAGAATACGAGCAGTACTTC. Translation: CAWSVLQVDREYEQYF.

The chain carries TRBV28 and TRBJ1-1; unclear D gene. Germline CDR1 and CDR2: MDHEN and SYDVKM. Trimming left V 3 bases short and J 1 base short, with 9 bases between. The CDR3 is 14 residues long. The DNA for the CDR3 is TGTGCCAGCAGTTTTACAGAACCGAACACTGAAGCTTTCTTT. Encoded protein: CASSFTEPNTEAFF.

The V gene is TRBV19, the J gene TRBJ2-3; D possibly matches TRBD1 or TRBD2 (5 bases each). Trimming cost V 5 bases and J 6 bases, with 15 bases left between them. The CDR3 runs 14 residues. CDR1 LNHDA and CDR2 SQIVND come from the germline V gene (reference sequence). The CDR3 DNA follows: TGTGCCAGTAGTCCTTGGACCGGGGCGGATACGCAGTATTTT. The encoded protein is CASSPWTGADTQYF.

CDR3 amino acids: CASSANRLAGGLKETQYF. The CDR3 DNA sequence: TGTGCCAGCAGTGCTAATCGACTAGCGGGAGGGCTTAAAGAGACCCAGTACTTC. The chain uses TRBV27 and TRBJ2-5; TRBD2 matches 14 bases. CDR3 length: 18 amino acids. Germline V gene sequence: CDR1 MNHEY, CDR2 SMNVEV (reference sequence). With 5 bases clipped from V and 3 bases from J, the junction kept 11 bases outside the gene matches.

The CDR3 bases are TGCGCCAGCAGCCAAGAACCAGGGGGCGATTTAGGTACCCAGTACTTC. It is translated as CASSQEPGGDLGTQYF. The chain employs TRBV4-3 and TRBJ2-5; TRBD1 aligns across 8 bases. The CDR3 contains 16 residues. CDR1 and CDR2 (germline): LGHNA, YSLEER. Trimming cost V 0 bases and J 8 bases; bases outside gene matches: 11.

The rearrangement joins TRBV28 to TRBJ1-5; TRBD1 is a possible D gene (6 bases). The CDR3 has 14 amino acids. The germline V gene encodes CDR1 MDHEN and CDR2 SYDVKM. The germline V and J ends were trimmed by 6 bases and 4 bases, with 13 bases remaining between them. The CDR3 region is CASRQTGNNQPQHF. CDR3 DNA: TGTGCCAGCAGGCAAACAGGGAATAATCAGCCCCAGCATTTT.

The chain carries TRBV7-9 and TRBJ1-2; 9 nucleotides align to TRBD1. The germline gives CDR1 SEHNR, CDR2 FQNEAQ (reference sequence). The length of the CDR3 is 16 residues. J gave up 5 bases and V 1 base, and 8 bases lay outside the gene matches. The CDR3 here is CASSLGQGGTFYGYTF. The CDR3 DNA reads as TGTGCCAGCAGCTTAGGACAGGGGGGGACCTTTTATGGCTACACCTTC.

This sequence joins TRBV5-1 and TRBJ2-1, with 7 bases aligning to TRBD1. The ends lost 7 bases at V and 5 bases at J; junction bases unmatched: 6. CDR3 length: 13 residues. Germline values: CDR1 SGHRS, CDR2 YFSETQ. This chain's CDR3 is CASLKGTDNEQFF. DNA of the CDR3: TGCGCCAGCCTTAAGGGGACAGACAATGAGCAGTTCTTC.

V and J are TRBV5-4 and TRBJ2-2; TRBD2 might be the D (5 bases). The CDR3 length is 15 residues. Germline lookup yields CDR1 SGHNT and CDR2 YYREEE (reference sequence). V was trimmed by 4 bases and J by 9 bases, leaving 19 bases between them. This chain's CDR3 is CASSPNRGSPRELFF. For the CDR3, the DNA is TGTGCCAGCAGCCCTAACCGGGGTTCCCCGAGGGAGCTGTTTTTT.

The CDR3, as DNA: TGTGCCAGCAGTTTAGCGGGAGCAGCTAATGAGCAGTTCTTC. This encodes CASSLAGAANEQFF. This chain connects TRBV28 to TRBJ2-1; TRBD2 matches at 7 bases. CDR1 and CDR2 from the germline V gene are MDHEN and SYDVKM. The V and J ends lost 2 bases and 7 bases, in that order; junction bases with no gene match: 5. The CDR3 contains 14 residues.

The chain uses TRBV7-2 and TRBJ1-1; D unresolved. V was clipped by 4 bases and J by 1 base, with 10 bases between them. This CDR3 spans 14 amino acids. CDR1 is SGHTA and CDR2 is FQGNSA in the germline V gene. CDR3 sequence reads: CASSSRKRNTEAFF. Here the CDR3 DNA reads TGTGCCAGCAGCTCCCGTAAAAGGAACACTGAAGCTTTCTTT. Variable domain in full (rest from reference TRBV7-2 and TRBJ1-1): GAGVSQSPSNKVTEKGKDVELRCDPISGHTALYWYRQSLGQGLEFLIYFQGNSAPDKSGLPSDRFSAERTGGSVSTLTIQRTQQEDSAVYLCASSSRKRNTEAFFGQGTRLTVV.

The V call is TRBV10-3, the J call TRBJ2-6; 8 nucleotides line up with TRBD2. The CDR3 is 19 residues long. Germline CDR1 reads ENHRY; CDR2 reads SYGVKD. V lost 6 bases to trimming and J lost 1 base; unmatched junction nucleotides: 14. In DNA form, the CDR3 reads TGTGCCATCAGCCGGCGGGGGGACACTCGAACGTCTGGGGCCAACGTCCTGACTTTC. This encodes CAISRRGDTRTSGANVLTF.

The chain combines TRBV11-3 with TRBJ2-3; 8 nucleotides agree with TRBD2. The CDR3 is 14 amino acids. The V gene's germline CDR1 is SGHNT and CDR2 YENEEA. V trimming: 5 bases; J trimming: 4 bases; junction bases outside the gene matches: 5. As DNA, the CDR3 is TGTGCCAGCAGCCCAGGACTAGCATCAGATACGCAGTATTTT. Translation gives CASSPGLASDTQYF.

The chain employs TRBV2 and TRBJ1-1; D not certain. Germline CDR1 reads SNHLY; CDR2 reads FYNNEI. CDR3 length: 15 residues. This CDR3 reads CAKKAREGLGTEAFF. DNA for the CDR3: TGTGCGAAAAAAGCCCGGGAGGGTTTAGGAACTGAAGCTTTCTTT. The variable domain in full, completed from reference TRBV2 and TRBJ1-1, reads EPEVTQTPSHQVTQMGQEVILRCVPISNHLYFYWYRQILGQKVEFLVSFYNNEISEKSEIFDDQFSVERPDGSNFTLKIRSTKLEDSAMYFCAKKAREGLGTEAFFGQGTRLTVV.

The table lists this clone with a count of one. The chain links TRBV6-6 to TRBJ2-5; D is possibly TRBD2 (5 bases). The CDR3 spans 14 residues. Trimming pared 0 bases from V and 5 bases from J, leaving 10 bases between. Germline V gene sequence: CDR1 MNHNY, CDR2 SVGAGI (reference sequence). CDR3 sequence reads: CASSYSRVTETQYF. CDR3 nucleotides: TGTGCCAGCAGTTACTCGAGGGTGACGGAGACCCAGTACTTC.

The CDR3 loop reads CASSLLGQVHEQYF. The CDR3 coding sequence is TGTGCCAGCAGTTTACTGGGACAGGTCCACGAGCAGTACTTC. This chain joins TRBV28 and TRBJ2-7; 8 bases align to TRBD1. The CDR3 is made up of 14 amino acids. Unmatched junction bases numbered 5, after V lost 2 bases and J lost 5 bases. From germline, CDR1 is MDHEN and CDR2 SYDVKM.

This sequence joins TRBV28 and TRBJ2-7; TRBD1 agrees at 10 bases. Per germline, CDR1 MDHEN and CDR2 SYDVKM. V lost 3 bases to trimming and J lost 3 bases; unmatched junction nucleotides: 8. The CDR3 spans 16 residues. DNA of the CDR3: TGTGCCAGCAGTTTGCCAGGACAGGGGGGGTTCTACGAGCAGTACTTC. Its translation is CASSLPGQGGFYEQYF.

In DNA form, the CDR3 reads TGTGCCAGCAGCCCTTGGTCGGGACAGGGGCGTAGCGAGCAGTACTTC. It specifies CASSPWSGQGRSEQYF. The chain links TRBV28 to TRBJ2-7; 10 positions agree with TRBD1. The V gene's germline CDR1 is MDHEN and CDR2 SYDVKM. Losses at the gene ends were 6 bases for V and 6 bases for J; bases not matched to a gene: 14. The CDR3 loop spans 16 amino acids.

CDR3 sequence: CASSSGTGRETQYF. The CDR3 nucleotides are TGCGCCAGCAGCTCCGGGACAGGGAGAGAGACCCAGTACTTC. The chain couples TRBV5-1 to TRBJ2-5, with TRBD1 identical over 9 bases. The CDR3 runs to 14 residues. Per germline, CDR1 SGHRS and CDR2 YFSETQ. V trimming: 3 bases; J trimming: 4 bases; junction bases outside the gene matches: 4.